This record covers a single T cell receptor (beta chain). This CDR3 contains 14 residues. Germline V CDR1 and CDR2: SGHTA, FQGTGA. The V gene end was trimmed by 6 bases and the J gene end by 5 bases; junction bases not matched to a gene: 7. Measured with immunoSEQ multiplex PCR; TCRdb has only the in-frame clones, and not every one. The sample comprises 200,000 or so clones, 65% to 90% of which are singletons, and 3% to 4% rests with the top ten. The data stem from a study of blood T cell repertoires in COVID-19. This chain joins TRBV7-3 and TRBJ1-1; 9 bases agree with TRBD1. Material for sequencing was PBMCs or T cells enriched from blood (not recorded which). The source of this sequence is a woman aged 40 to 50 with acute COVID-19. CDR3 amino acids: CASSLDRGWTEAFF. The DNA of the CDR3 is TGTGCCAGCAGTTTGGACAGGGGATGGACTGAAGCTTTCTTT.